A selection of T cell receptor beta chains follows, all from one sample in a study of human T cells and chemical hapten exposure. One entry per CDR3 protein, called by TCRdb with MiXCR from the RACE reads. The sample yields under 200,000 distinct CDR3 sequences, around 15% seen once. This sample comprised whole blood, obtained in connection with sensitization to the hapten diphenylcyclopropenone (DPC). These receptor sequences come from a woman aged 30 to 39 with alopecia areata. Some clones in this sample may be carry-over from other donors' samples. Each CDR3 is given with its conserved first and last residue. The order of the fields is J gene, D gene, V gene, clone size, CDR3 protein, CDR3 DNA. D genes are given only for firm matches. The size field is filled for only some rows; it gives once, few, many or a size class.

>TRBJ2-2|.|TRBV14|.
CASSQYLGADTGELFF
TGTGCCAGCAGCCAGTATTTGGGGGCTGACACCGGGGAGCTGTTTTTT
>TRBJ2-2|TRBD2|TRBV29-1|few
CSVRTSGSAGELFF
TGCAGCGTCCGTACTAGCGGGAGCGCCGGGGAGCTGTTTTTT
>TRBJ2-1|.|TRBV11-2|.
CASTQAVEQFF
TGTGCCAGCACCCAAGCGGTTGAGCAGTTCTTC
>TRBJ1-2|.|TRBV5-1|.
CASSLGELDGYTF
TGCGCCAGCAGCTTGGGCGAGCTGGATGGCTACACCTTC
>TRBJ1-2|TRBD1|TRBV4-3|few
CASSDRDSLDGYTF
TGCGCCAGCAGCGACCGGGACAGCCTCGATGGCTACACCTTC
>TRBJ2-7|TRBD2|TRBV4-1|few
CASSQDPLAGEHEQYF
TGCGCCAGCAGCCAAGATCCCCTAGCGGGAGAGCACGAGCAGTACTTC
>TRBJ1-1|.|TRBV10-3|few
CAIRKGVNTEAFF
TGTGCCATCAGGAAGGGGGTGAACACTGAAGCTTTCTTT
>TRBJ1-6|.|TRBV20-1|few
CSARTGASSYNSPLHF
TGCAGTGCTAGAACCGGGGCAAGCTCCTATAATTCACCCCTCCACTTT
>TRBJ1-2|TRBD1|TRBV7-8|many
CASSSLSGTGTIGYTF
TGTGCCAGCAGCTCGCTATCCGGGACAGGGACTATAGGCTACACCTTC
>TRBJ2-5|TRBD2|TRBV19|many
CASSPWTSGGQETQYF
TGTGCCAGTAGTCCTTGGACTAGCGGGGGCCAAGAGACCCAGTACTTC
>TRBJ2-3|TRBD2|TRBV5-1|many
CASSWTSAGGTDTQYF
TGCGCCAGCAGCTGGACTTCAGCGGGAGGCACAGATACGCAGTATTTT
>TRBJ2-5|.|TRBV10-3|few
CAISKAAGQETQYF
TGTGCCATCAGTAAGGCCGCTGGACAAGAGACCCAGTACTTC
>TRBJ2-5|.|TRBV2|many
CASSGGTQETQYF
TGTGCCAGCAGTGGGGGGACCCAAGAGACCCAGTACTTC
>TRBJ1-2|.|TRBV27|.
CASSLSFRDTYGYTF
TGTGCCAGCAGTTTATCGTTCAGGGACACCTATGGCTACACCTTC
>TRBJ2-1|.|TRBV28|few
CASGGSGNNEQFF
TGTGCCAGTGGGGGTAGCGGCAACAATGAGCAGTTCTTC
>TRBJ2-7|TRBD1|TRBV7-9|few
CASSLAGTGPSYEQYF
TGTGCCAGCAGCTTAGCCGGGACAGGGCCCTCCTACGAGCAGTACTTC
>TRBJ2-7|.|TRBV9|.
CASSVALGGGLHEQYF
TGTGCCAGCAGCGTAGCCTTAGGAGGAGGGCTCCACGAGCAGTACTTC
>TRBJ2-3|.|TRBV6-2/TRBV6-3|.
CASRRPATDTQYF
TGTGCCAGCAGACGACCTGCAACAGATACGCAGTATTTT
>TRBJ2-7|TRBD1|TRBV20-1|.
CSARGFWTGVSEQYF
TGCAGTGCTAGAGGTTTTTGGACAGGCGTATCCGAGCAGTACTTC
>TRBJ2-5|.|TRBV27|.
CASSLWPQETQYF
TGTGCCAGCAGTTTATGGCCTCAAGAGACCCAGTACTTC
>TRBJ2-5|.|TRBV25-1|.
CASSEFQTQYF
TGTGCCAGCAGTGAATTTCAGACCCAGTACTTC
>TRBJ1-6|.|TRBV27|many
CASSFQGRTEGSPLHF
TGTGCCAGCAGTTTCCAGGGCCGGACCGAGGGCTCACCCCTCCACTTT
>TRBJ1-3|.|TRBV12-3/TRBV12-4|once
CASSLQNVGNTIYF
TGTGCCAGCAGTTTACAGAATGTAGGAAACACCATATATTTT
>TRBJ2-5|.|TRBV7-2|.
CASSLAHNQETQYF
TGTGCCAGCAGCTTAGCGCACAACCAAGAGACCCAGTACTTC
>TRBJ1-2|.|TRBV20-1|.
CSGGVPGYTF
TGCAGTGGGGGGGTTCCTGGCTACACCTTC
>TRBJ1-1|.|TRBV10-1|few
CASSANRGLNTEAFF
TGCGCCAGCAGTGCCAACAGAGGACTGAACACTGAAGCTTTCTTT
>TRBJ1-6|.|TRBV5-4|.
CASSSDGGNRSLHF
TGTGCCAGCAGCTCCGACGGGGGGAACCGGTCCCTCCACTTT
>TRBJ2-3|.|TRBV7-2|few
CASSSLDTQYF
TGTGCCAGCAGCTCCCTAGATACGCAGTATTTT